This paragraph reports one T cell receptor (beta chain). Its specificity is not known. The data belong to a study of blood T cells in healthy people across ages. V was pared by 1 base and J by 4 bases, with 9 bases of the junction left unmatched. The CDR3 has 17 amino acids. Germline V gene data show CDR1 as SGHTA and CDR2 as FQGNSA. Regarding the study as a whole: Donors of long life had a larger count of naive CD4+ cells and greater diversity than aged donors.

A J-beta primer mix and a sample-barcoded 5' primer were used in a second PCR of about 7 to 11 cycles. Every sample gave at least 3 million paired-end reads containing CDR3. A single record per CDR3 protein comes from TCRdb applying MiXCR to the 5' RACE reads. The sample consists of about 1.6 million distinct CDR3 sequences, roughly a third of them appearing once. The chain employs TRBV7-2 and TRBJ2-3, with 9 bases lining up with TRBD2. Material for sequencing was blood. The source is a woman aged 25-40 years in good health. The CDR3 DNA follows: TGTGCCAGCAGCTTAGTTAGTGGCGGGGGGGCCGCAGATACGCAGTATTTT. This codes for CASSLVSGGGAADTQYF.